The sequence of this T cell receptor (beta chain) was determined in a study of cytomegalovirus exposure and HLA in healthy donors (dated by TCRdb to about 2017). Context from the whole study: In an earlier analysis of 587 of the donors, roughly 300 Gb of sequence data and 95 million to 130 million unique TCR beta sequences from roughly 180 million T cells were reported. Five DR-DQ haplotypes were treated as single units for association and clustering because of strong linkage in the cohort. Among a few hundred genotyped donors of the cohort, an average of around 240,000 unique TCR beta nucleotide sequences were sequenced per donor, roughly a sixth of them non-productive. Rather than using new phenotypic data, the later analysis identified candidate immune exposures from TCR beta sequences and from how often those sequences occurred across donors. Both class I and class II loci were covered by HLA typing, at four-digit resolution. Every discovery cohort repertoire had been produced on one sequencing platform. The number of typed donors differed by locus: roughly 620-640 for A, B, C, DRB1 and DQB1; about 520 for DQA1; over 600 for DPA1; and some 450 for DPB1. A later genetic analysis used genome-wide SNP genotypes for about 60% of the 666 donors, treating that subset as a discovery cohort. Alongside the repertoire data, information on donor age, sex, ethnicity and CMV serostatus was compiled. To predict cytomegalovirus infection status, the study brought together high-throughput TCR immunosequencing, statistical association of individual TCRs with disease status, and machine learning. A separate validation cohort of 100 to 150 different subjects was used in addition to the 666-subject first cohort. The genetic ancestry cluster associated with self-reported Caucasian donors included over 80% of the approximately 400 genotyped donors. The aim of the study was to test whether cataloging public T cell receptors could identify signatures of past pathogen exposure. In an earlier analysis of a few hundred of the donors, high-throughput TCR beta sequencing was used to judge whether each TCR beta V gene segment behaved as functional or pseudogenic. The study used immunosequencing to profile the T cell repertoires of approximately 650 subjects and linked those repertoires to cytomegalovirus serostatus. To study patterns of TCR occurrence, a later analysis re-analyzed previously published TCR beta repertoires from more than 550 donors and added high-resolution HLA genotyping. An early release covering about 600 HLA-typed donors comprised approximately 300 gigabases of sequencing data and roughly 86 million unique TCR sequences. Study-level results and caveats: Several of the top co-occurrence clusters appeared to be linked to parvovirus B19, influenza, CMV and Epstein-Barr virus, according to a later analysis. An association between a missense DCLRE1C variant and V-gene and J-gene trimming of TCR beta chains was found in a later genetic analysis and replicated in an independent cohort. Linkage disequilibrium might explain the correlated functional status among segregating V segments, but an unknown experimental factor could not be excluded. Strong co-occurrence of HLA alleles, especially DR and DQ, made assigning TCR associations to individual alleles difficult. Some IMGT-functional V segments, including TRBV6-2 and TRBV6-3, could not be told apart with the 87-base-pair reads, so those segments were excluded. Because HLA typing was unavailable for some donors at each locus, only the typed subset was used in association tests. According to a later analysis, TCR association rates differed among HLA loci, with DRB1 alleles showing the most associated TCRs and HLA-C alleles showing the fewest. A further reported finding was that TCR beta sequences accurately predicted the HLA-A and HLA-B alleles for most subjects in the first cohort. Cytomegalovirus status was reported to be diagnosed by the classifier with high specificity and sensitivity in both the original and validation cohorts. Compared with equally common non-associated chains, HLA-associated TCR beta chains in a later analysis were more clonally expanded and had lower generation probabilities. A few of the identified cytomegalovirus-associated TCR beta chains were confirmed in vitro to be specific for cytomegalovirus antigens. For the cohort, immune exposure information was limited to CMV serostatus. Across donors, most TCR sequences were observed very rarely, whereas some public TCRs were present in many individuals. Only TCR beta chains were sequenced in this cohort, and the absence of alpha or paired-chain data limited detectable features. A group of highly shared sequence variants was considered likely to be a technical artifact of the sequencing pipeline. Compared with the roughly 700-donor mean, donors in an Asian-associated ancestry cluster had fewer N-insertions in productive TCRs, according to a later genetic analysis. The presence/absence analyses assumed that sequencing depth was roughly uniform across donors, and that assumption may not be true. The earlier analysis of some 560 of the donors excluded roughly 17 rarely observed V segments, including chromosome 9 orphons, because counts were too low. Broadly in line with IMGT annotations, most TCR beta V segments showed up in productive rearrangements about 87% or about 30% of the time in an earlier analysis of 587 of the donors. Specific HLA alleles were associated with some 15,000 TCR beta sequences at a false discovery rate of 0.05 in a later analysis. The authors suggested that the approach could potentially be generalized to other disease states and immunological phenotypes. The study gave a list of over 150 TCR beta chains associated with cytomegalovirus. Most CMV-associated TCR beta chains appeared to be HLA-restricted in a later analysis, and the HLA associations seemed to be driven largely by CMV exposure.

Library method: the immunoSEQ multiplex PCR assay. For the multiplex PCR, a mixture combining 60 forward primers for TCR Vbeta segments and 13 reverse primers for TCR Jbeta segments was used. The CDR3 region of rearranged TCR beta genes was amplified from genomic DNA by a multiplex PCR assay. Amplified TCR beta libraries were sequenced as 87-base-pair reads on the Illumina HiSeq System. The authors' analysis ran thus. A later analysis counted around 72 million unique TCR beta chains across the 500 to 850 repertoires, and around 9.9 million of these chains were shared by at least two donors. To remove PCR and sequencing errors, raw reads were error-corrected and collapsed into unique sequences using a nearest-neighbor algorithm that merged closely related sequences. V, D and J gene segments were assigned by aligning CDR3 sequences to IMGT reference sequences. For a sequence to be retained, at least a six-nucleotide match to both a V gene segment and a J gene segment was required. A rearrangement counted as productive if the CDR3 had no stop codons and remained in frame with V and J, and every other rearrangement counted as non-productive. Following IMGT convention, CDR3 was defined as the stretch from the second conserved V-encoded cysteine to the conserved J-encoded phenylalanine. The earlier analysis of approximately 590 of the donors excluded any sequence lacking an unambiguous match to a single V gene segment. In an earlier analysis of roughly 600 of the donors, a V segment was called functional when productive rearrangements were above 56.7%, and segregating when the standard deviation between donors exceeded 5%. A statistical classification framework was developed to diagnose cytomegalovirus status using the catalog of TCR beta chain sequences. In a later analysis, V and J genes were assigned by comparing TCR nucleotide sequences against IMGT/GENE-DB human TR gene sequences. In a later analysis, CDR3 sequences and most-parsimonious VDJ recombination scenarios were assigned using the TCRdist pipeline. A later analysis defined each TCR beta chain by its CDR3 amino acid sequence plus V-gene family, and excluded reads lacking a unique V-gene family. A later analysis removed over 500 highly shared, low-generation-probability nucleotide sequences to deal with suspected cross-contamination and a sequencing artifact. In a later analysis, a clonal expansion index was calculated for each public chain from normalized within-repertoire ranks of inferred template counts. In a later analysis, generation probabilities were computed using a VDJ recombination model fitted to out-of-frame rearrangements, and the results were checked against IGoR. In a later analysis, TCR-TCR, TCR-HLA and TCR-CMV co-occurrence was scored with hypergeometric tests, and a repertoire-size bias correction was applied to TCR pairs. False discovery rates were estimated in a later analysis by permuting HLA or CMV assignments 20 times. In a later analysis, co-occurring TCRs were grouped using DBSCAN, with TCRdist sequence similarity added in when clustering inside HLA-allele-positive subsets. Co-occurrence clustering excluded repertoires with fewer than 30,000 or more than 120,000 public chains, plus five with anomalous nucleotide sharing. The table was pulled from immuneACCESS by TCRdb, which kept in-frame rearrangements only. Such tables lose some clones; where checked, under half of the loss comes from unresolved V genes, and the rest has no known cause. For V, J and clone size, that table is used; D and trimming come from the DNA. Within this sample are over 110,000 clones, with 82% of them counted one time only. Less than 3% of the sample is taken by the ten largest.

In total, 666 healthy bone marrow donors made up the cohort. Cohort members were all nominally healthy when sampled, although unrecorded immune exposures were likely present. The donor was CMV seronegative and was included in the group of under 450 seronegative cohort members. A peripheral blood sample was collected from each donor, and TCR beta sequencing was performed on peripheral blood mononuclear cells. The Qiagen DNeasy Blood Extraction Kit was used to extract genomic DNA from the blood cell samples. V is clipped by 4 bases and J by 3 bases, and the sequence between their germline boundaries is 9 bases long. The CDR3 has 14 amino acids, counting the end cysteine and phenylalanine. The sequence is cut down to CDR3 DNA, 42 bases in frame from base 1. CDR1 and CDR2 are read off the germline V gene as LGHNA and YNFKEQ. As concerns this clone: Its antigen has not been determined. Base qualities are not recorded, but no much larger clone differs from it by a single base.

This sequence uses TRBV4-2 and TRBJ1-4, with a weak D call of TRBD1 (5 bases match). The origin of this receptor is a male donor in good health and CMV-seronegative. Sequencing was performed on PBMCs. The bases are TGTGCCAGCAGCCCGACAGACTCTAATGAAAAACTGTTTTTT. Translated, this is CASSPTDSNEKLFF.